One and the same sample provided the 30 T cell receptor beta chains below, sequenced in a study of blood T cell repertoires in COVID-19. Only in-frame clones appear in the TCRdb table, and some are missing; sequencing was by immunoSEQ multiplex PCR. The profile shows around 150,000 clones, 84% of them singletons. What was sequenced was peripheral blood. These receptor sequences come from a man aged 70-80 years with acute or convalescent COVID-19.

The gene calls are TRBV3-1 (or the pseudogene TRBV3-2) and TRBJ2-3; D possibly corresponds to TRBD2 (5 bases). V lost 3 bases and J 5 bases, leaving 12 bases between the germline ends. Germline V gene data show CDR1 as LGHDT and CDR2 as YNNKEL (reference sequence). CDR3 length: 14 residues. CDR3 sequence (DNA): TGTGCCAGCAGCCATGCGGACTGGGGAGATACGCAGTATTTT. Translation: CASSHADWGDTQYF.

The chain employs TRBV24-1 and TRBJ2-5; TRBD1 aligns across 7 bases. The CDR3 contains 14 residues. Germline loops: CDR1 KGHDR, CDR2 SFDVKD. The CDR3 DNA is TGTGCTACAAAGGGGGCGGCGGACCAAGAGACCCAGTACTTC. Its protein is CATKGAADQETQYF.

CDR3 in amino acids: CASSLSSGDGTDTQYF. The CDR3 region has the DNA TGTGCCAGCAGCCTTTCTAGCGGGGACGGCACAGATACGCAGTATTTT. This chain uses TRBV7-3 with TRBJ2-3; 9 bases agree with TRBD2. The CDR3 runs 16 residues. Germline V lookup: CDR1 SGHTA, CDR2 FQGTGA. J gave up 1 base and V 5 bases, and 7 bases lay outside the gene matches.

This CDR3 is CASSNRDTLTMNTEAFF. CDR3 sequence (DNA): TGTGCCAGCAGCAACCGGGACACTCTTACCATGAACACTGAAGCTTTCTTT. The chain is built from TRBV7-8 and TRBJ1-1, with D perhaps matching TRBD1 (6 bases). Trimming removed 5 bases from V and 0 bases from J, with 19 bases in between. Germline CDR1 SGHVS, CDR2 FQNEAQ. This CDR3 contains 17 residues.

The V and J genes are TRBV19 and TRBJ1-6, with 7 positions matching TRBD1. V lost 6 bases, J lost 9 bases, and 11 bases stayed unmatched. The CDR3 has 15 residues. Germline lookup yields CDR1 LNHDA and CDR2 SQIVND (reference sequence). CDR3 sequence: CASSGYTGETSPLHF. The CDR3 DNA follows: TGTGCCAGTAGCGGGTACACAGGGGAAACTTCACCCCTCCACTTT.

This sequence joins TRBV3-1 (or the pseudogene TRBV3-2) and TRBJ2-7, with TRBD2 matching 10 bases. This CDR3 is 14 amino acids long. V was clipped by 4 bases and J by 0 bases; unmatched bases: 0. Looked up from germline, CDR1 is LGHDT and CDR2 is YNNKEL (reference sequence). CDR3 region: CASSPSGSSYEQYF. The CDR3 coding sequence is TGTGCCAGCAGCCCTAGCGGGAGCTCCTACGAGCAGTACTTC.

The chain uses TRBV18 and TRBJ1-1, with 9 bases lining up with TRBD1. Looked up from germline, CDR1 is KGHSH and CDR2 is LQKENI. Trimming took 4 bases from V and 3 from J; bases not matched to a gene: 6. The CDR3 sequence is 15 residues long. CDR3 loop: CASSLTGGTDTEAFF. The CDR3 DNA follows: TGTGCCAGCTCACTTACAGGGGGCACGGACACTGAAGCTTTCTTT.

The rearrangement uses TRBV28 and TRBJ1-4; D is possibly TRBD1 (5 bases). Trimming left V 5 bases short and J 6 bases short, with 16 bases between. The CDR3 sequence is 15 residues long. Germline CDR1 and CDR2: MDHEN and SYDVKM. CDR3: CASSKPGLPYEKLFF. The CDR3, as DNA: TGTGCCAGCAGTAAGCCGGGACTCCCTTATGAAAAACTGTTTTTT.

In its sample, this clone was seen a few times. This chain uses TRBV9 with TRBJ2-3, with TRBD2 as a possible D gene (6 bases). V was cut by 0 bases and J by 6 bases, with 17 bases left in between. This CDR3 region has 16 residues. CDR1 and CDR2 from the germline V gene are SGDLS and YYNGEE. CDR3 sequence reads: CASSVAAGIPSDTQYF. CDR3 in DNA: TGTGCCAGCAGCGTAGCTGCGGGGATCCCTAGCGATACGCAGTATTTT.

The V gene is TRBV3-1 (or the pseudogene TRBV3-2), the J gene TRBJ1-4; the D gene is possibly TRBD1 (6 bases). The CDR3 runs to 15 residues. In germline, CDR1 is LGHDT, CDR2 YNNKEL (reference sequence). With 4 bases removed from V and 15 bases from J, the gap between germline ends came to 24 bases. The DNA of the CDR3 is TGTGCCAGCAGCCCTGTTCGGAGCCCGGGACAAATTTTGTTTTTT. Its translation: CASSPVRSPGQILFF.

The CDR3 region has the DNA TGTGCCAGCAGCAGAACAGGGGACTCCTACAATGAGCAGTTCTTC. This gives the protein CASSRTGDSYNEQFF. The V call is TRBV5-4, the J call TRBJ2-1; 7 positions match TRBD1. With 4 bases clipped from V and 0 bases from J, the junction kept 4 bases outside the gene matches. Germline V gene sequence: CDR1 SGHNT, CDR2 YYREEE (reference sequence). The CDR3 runs to 15 residues.

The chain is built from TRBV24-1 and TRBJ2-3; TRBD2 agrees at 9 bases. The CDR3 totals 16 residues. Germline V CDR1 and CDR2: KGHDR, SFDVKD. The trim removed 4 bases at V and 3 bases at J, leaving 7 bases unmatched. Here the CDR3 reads CATSDRSGGATDTQYF. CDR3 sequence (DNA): TGTGCCACCAGTGACCGTAGCGGGGGAGCAACAGATACGCAGTATTTT.

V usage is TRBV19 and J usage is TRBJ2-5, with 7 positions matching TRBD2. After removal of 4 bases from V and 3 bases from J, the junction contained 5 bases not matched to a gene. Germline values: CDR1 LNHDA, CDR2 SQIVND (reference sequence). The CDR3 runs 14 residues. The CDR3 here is CASSSGGREETQYF. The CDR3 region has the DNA TGTGCCAGTAGTAGTGGAGGGAGGGAAGAGACCCAGTACTTC. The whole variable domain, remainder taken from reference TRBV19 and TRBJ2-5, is DGGITQSPKYLFRKEGQNVTLSCEQNLNHDAMYWYRQDPGQGLRLIYYSQIVNDFQKGDIAEGYSVSREKKESFPLTVTSAQKNPTAFYLCASSSGGREETQYFGPGTRLLVL.

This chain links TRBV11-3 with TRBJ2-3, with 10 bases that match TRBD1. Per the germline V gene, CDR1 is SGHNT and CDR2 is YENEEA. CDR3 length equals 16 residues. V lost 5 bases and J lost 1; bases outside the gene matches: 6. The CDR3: CASSITTGGGTDTQYF. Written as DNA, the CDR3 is TGTGCCAGCAGCATCACGACAGGGGGCGGCACAGATACGCAGTATTTT.

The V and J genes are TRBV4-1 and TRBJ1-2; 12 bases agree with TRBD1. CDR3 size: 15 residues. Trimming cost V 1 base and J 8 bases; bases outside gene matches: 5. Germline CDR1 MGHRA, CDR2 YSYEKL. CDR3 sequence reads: CASSQVPGQGAGYTF. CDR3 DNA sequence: TGCGCCAGCAGCCAAGTCCCGGGACAGGGGGCGGGCTACACCTTC.

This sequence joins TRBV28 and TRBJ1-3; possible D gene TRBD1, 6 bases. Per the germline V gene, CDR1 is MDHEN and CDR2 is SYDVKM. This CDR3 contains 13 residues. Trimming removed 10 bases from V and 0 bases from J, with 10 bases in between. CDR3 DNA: TGTGCCAAAACAGGGACCTCTGGAAACACCATATATTTT. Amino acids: CAKTGTSGNTIYF.

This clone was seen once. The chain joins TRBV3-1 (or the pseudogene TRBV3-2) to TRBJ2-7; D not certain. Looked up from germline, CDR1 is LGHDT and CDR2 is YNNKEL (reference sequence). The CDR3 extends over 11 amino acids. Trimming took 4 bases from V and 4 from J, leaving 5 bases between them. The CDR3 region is CASSRHYEQYF. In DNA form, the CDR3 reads TGTGCCAGCAGCCGTCATTACGAGCAGTACTTC.

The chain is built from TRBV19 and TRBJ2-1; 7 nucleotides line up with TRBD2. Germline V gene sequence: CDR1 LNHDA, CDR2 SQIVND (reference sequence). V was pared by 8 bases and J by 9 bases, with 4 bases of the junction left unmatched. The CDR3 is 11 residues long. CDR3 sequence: CASGRVGEQFF. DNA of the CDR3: TGTGCCAGTGGGAGGGTTGGTGAGCAGTTCTTC.

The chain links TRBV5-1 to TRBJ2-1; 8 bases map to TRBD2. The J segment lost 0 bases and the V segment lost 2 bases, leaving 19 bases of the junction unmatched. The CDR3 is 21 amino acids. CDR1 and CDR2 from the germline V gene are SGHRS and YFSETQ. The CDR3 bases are TGCGCCAGCAGCTTACCCTCGGGGAGCGGGGGTCTTTTCAGCTCCTACAATGAGCAGTTCTTC. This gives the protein CASSLPSGSGGLFSSYNEQFF.

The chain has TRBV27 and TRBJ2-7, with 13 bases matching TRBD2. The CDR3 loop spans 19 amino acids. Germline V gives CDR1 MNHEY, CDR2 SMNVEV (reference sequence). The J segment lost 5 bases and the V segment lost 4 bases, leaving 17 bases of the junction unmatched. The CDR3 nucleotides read TGTGCCAGCAGTTCCCTAGGTAGACTAGCGGGAGGCCCTCCCAACGAGCAGTACTTC. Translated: CASSSLGRLAGGPPNEQYF.

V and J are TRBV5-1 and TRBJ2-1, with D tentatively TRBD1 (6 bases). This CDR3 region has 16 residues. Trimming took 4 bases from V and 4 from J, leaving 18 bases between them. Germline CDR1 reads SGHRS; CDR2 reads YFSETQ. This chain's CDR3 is CASSPAGTTDYNEQFF. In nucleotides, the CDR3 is TGCGCCAGCAGCCCCGCCGGGACAACAGATTACAATGAGCAGTTCTTC. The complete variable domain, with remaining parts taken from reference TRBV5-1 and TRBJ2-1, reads KAGVTQTPRYLIKTRGQQVTLSCSPISGHRSVSWYQQTPGQGLQFLFEYFSETQRNKGNFPGRFSGRQFSNSRSEMNVSTLELGDSALYLCASSPAGTTDYNEQFFGPGTRLTVL.

CDR3 nucleotides: TGCGCCAGCAGCCTGTCCGGGACAGGGATAGCGGAGACCCAGTACTTC. Its protein product is CASSLSGTGIAETQYF. The chain couples TRBV5-1 to TRBJ2-5, with 9 bases fitting TRBD1. The V gene's germline CDR1 is SGHRS and CDR2 YFSETQ. The junction had 12 bases not matched to a gene; V was cut back by 4 bases and J by 5 bases. This CDR3 has 16 residues.

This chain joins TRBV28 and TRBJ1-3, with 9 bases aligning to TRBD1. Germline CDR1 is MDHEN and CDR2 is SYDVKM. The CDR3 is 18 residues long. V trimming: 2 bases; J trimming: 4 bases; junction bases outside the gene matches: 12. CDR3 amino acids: CASSLTGQGRVGGNTIYF. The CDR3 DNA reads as TGTGCCAGCAGTTTAACGGGACAGGGCCGGGTGGGAGGAAACACCATATATTTT.

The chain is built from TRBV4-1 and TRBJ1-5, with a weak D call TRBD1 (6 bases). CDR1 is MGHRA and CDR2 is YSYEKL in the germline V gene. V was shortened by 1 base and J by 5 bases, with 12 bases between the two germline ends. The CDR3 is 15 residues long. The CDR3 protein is CASSQVGSGDQPQHF. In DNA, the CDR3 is TGCGCCAGCAGCCAAGTAGGATCAGGGGATCAGCCCCAGCATTTT.

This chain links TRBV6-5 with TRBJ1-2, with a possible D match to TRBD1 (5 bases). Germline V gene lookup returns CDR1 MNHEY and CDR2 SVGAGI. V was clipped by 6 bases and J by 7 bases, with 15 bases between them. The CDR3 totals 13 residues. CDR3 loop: CASSSSGVSGYTF. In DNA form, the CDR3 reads TGTGCCAGCAGCTCCTCGGGGGTCAGTGGCTACACCTTC.

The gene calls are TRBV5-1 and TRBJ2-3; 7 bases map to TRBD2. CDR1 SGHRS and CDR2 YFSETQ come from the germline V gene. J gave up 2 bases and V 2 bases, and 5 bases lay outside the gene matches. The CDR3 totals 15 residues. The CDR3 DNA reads TGCGCCAGCAGCTTACCTAGCGGCTTCACAGATACGCAGTATTTT. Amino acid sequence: CASSLPSGFTDTQYF.

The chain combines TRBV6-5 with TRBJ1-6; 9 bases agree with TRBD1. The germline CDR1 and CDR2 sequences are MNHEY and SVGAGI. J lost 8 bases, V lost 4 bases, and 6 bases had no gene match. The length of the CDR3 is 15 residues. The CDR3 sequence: CASSFKQGAYSPLHF. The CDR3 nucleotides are TGTGCCAGCAGTTTCAAACAGGGGGCATATTCACCCCTCCACTTT.

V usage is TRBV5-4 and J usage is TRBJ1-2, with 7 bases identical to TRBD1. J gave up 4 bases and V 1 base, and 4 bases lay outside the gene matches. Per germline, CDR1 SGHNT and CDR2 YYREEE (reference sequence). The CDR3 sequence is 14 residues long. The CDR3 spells CASSLPGQLYGYTF. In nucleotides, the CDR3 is TGTGCCAGCAGCTTGCCGGGACAGCTCTATGGCTACACCTTC.

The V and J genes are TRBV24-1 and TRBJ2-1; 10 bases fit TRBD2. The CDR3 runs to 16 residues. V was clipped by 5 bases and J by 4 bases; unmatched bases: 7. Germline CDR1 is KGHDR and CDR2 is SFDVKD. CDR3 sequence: CATSAWTSGLYNEQFF. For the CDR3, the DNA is TGTGCCACCAGTGCTTGGACTAGCGGCCTATACAATGAGCAGTTCTTC.

The CDR3 DNA reads as TGCGCCAGCAGCCAAGAGGTCCGTCAGACAGGGGTTTATGAGCAGTACTTC. Amino acids: CASSQEVRQTGVYEQYF. J is TRBJ2-7 and V is TRBV4-1; 8 bases line up with TRBD1. The germline V gene encodes CDR1 MGHRA and CDR2 YSYEKL. There are 17 residues in the CDR3. With 0 bases clipped from V and 7 bases from J, the junction kept 14 bases outside the gene matches.